This note documents a single TCR beta chain sequence. This clone appeared a single time. This receptor's antigen is unknown. No base qualities exist here, and no much larger clone lies one base off it. This sample was included in a study of technical replicates of blood from a few donors listed by TCRdb under 2017. The library was generated by the immunoSEQ multiplex PCR assay. Drawn from immuneACCESS, this table holds only the in-frame rearrangements with V and J called that TCRdb kept. Clones are partly lost; checked studies trace under half to an unresolved V gene and leave the rest unexplained. This sample comprises 65,000 to 85,000 clones, 98% of them detected only once. The ten largest clones take up approximately 0.14% of the sample. Inclusive of the bounding cysteine and phenylalanine, the CDR3 is 15 residues long. The sequence is cut down to CDR3 DNA, 45 bases in frame from base 1. V is cut by 2 bases and J by 4 bases, and the space between the germline ends is 15 bases. CDR1 and CDR2 (SGHNT, YYREEE) derive from the germline V gene (reference sequence).

The sample comprised T cells isolated from PBMCs. This clonotype was sampled from a human donor in good health. The V and J segments used are TRBV5-4 and TRBJ2-5; the D gene is perhaps TRBD1, on 6 matching bases. The bases read TGTGCCAGCAGCTTACTCCAGGGGAAACGAGAGACCCAGTACTTC. The encoded protein is CASSLLQGKRETQYF.